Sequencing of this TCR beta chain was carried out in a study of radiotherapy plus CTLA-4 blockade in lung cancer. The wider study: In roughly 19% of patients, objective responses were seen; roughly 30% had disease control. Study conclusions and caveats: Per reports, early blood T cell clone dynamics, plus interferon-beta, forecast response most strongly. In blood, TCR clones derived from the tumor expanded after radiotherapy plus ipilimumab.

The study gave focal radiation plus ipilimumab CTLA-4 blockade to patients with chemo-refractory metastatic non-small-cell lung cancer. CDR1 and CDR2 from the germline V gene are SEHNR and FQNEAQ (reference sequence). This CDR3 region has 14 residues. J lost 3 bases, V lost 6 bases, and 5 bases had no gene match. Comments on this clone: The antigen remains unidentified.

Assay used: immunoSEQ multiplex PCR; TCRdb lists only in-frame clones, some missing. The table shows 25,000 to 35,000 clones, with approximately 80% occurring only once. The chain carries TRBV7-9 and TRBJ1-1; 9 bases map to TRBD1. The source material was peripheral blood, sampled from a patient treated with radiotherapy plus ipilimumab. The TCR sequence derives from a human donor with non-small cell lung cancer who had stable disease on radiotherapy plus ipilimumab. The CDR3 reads CASRPRDRDTEAFF. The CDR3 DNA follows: TGTGCCAGCAGACCTCGGGACAGGGACACTGAAGCTTTCTTT.